These 2 T cell receptor beta chains share one sample of origin, sequenced in a study of Ad26.COV2.S vaccination and SARS-CoV-2 variants. Only in-frame clones appear in the TCRdb table, and some are missing; sequencing was by immunoSEQ multiplex PCR. In the table there are about 480,000 clones, approximately 90% of which are singletons. Treatment described: 15 to 20 received Ad26.COV2.S at low or high dose, single or two shots; roughly five received placebo; per-sample allocation not given. Collection of the samples took place on day 63 after the first injection of vaccine or placebo. The sample consisted of peripheral blood, taken in a trial of Ad26.COV2.S vaccine versus placebo. The receptors derive from a person aged 18-65 years who received the Ad26.COV2.S COVID-19 vaccine or a placebo.

J is TRBJ2-6 and V is TRBV5-1; maybe TRBD1 (5 bases). Germline lookup yields CDR1 SGHRS and CDR2 YFSETQ. V dropped 0 bases and J dropped 2 bases, with 12 bases sitting between them. The CDR3 extends over 17 amino acids. The CDR3 reads CASSLGQGRAGANVLTF. In nucleotides, the CDR3 is TGCGCCAGCAGCTTGGGGCAGGGAAGGGCTGGGGCCAACGTCCTGACTTTC.

The chain combines TRBV5-6 with TRBJ1-6; 9 bases are shared with TRBD1. The germline CDR1 and CDR2 sequences are SGHDT and YYEEEE. The CDR3 is 15 residues long. The V segment lost 5 bases and the J segment 6 bases; nucleotides outside the gene matches: 6. CDR3 DNA: TGTGCCAGCAGGGATGGACAGGGGCGTAATTCACCCCTCCACTTT. The encoded protein is CASRDGQGRNSPLHF.